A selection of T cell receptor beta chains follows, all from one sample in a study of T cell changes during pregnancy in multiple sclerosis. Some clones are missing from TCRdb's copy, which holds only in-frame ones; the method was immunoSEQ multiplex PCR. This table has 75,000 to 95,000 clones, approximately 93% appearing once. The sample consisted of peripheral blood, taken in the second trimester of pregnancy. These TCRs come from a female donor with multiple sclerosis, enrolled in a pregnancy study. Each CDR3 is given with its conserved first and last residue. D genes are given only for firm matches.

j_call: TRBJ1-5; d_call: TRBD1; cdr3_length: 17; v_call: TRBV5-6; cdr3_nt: TGTGCCAGCAGCTTGGGGGGACAGGGGGCGTTCTATCAGCCCCAGCATTTT; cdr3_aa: CASSLGGQGAFYQPQHF
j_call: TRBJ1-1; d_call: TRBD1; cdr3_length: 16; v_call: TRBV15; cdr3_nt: TGTGCCACCAGCAGAGACCGGACAGGGGACAACACTGAAGCTTTCTTT; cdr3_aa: CATSRDRTGDNTEAFF
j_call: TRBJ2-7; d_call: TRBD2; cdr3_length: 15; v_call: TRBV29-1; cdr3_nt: TGCAGCGTTCTGAAGCGGGAGAGGAGCTCCTACGAGCAGTACTTC; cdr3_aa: CSVLKRERSSYEQYF
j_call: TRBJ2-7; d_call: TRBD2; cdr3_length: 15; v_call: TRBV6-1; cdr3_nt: TGTGCCAGCAGTACTACTAGCGGGAGCTCCTACGAGCAGTACTTC; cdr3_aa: CASSTTSGSSYEQYF
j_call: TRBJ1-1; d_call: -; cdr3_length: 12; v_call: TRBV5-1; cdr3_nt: TGCGCCAGCAGCTTGGAGGTGGGGCGAGCTTTCTTT; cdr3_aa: CASSLEVGRAFF
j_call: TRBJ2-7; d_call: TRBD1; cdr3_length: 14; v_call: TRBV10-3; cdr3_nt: TGTGCCATCAGTGGGGACAGGGGTCGTTACGAGCAGTACTTC; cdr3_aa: CAISGDRGRYEQYF
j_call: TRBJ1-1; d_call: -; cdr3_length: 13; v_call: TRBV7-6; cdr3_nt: TGTGCCAGCAGCTTAGGACAGGTCACTGAAGCTTTCTTT; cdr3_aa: CASSLGQVTEAFF
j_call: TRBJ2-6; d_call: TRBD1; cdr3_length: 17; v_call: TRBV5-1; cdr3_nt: TGCGCCAGCAGCCCGAGGACAGGGGATAGTGGGGCCAACGTCCTGACTTTC; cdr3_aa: CASSPRTGDSGANVLTF
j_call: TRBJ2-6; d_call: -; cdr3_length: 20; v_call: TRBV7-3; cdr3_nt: TGTGCCAGCAGCCCGGTGACAGGACAATTCGAACCCTCTGGGGCCAACGTCCTGACTTTC; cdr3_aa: CASSPVTGQFEPSGANVLTF
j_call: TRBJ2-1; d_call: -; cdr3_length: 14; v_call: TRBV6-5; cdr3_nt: TGTGCCAGCAGTGTGGGTGACGGGTACAATGAGCAGTTCTTC; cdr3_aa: CASSVGDGYNEQFF